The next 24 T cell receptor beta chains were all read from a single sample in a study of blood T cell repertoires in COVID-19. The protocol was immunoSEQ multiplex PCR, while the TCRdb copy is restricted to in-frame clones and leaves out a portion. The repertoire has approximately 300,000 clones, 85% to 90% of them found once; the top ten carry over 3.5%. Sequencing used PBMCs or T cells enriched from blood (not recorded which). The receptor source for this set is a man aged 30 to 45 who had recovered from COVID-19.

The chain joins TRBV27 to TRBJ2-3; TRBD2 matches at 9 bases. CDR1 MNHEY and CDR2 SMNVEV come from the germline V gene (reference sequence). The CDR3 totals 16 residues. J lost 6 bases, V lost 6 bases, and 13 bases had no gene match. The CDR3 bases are TGTGCCAGCAGGGGGAGTGGCGGGGGGGCCGCGGATACGCAGTATTTT. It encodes CASRGSGGGAADTQYF.

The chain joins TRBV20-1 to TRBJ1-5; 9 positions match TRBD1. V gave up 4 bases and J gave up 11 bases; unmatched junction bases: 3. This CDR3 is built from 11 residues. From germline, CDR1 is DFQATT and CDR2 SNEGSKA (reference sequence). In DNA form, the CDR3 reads TGCAGTGCTACAGACAGGGGGTCCCAGCATTTT. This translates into CSATDRGSQHF.

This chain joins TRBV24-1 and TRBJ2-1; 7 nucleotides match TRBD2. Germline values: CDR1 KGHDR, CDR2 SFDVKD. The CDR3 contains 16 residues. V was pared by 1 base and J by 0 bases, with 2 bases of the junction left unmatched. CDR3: CATSDFGGSSYNEQFF. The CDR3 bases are TGTGCCACCAGTGATTTCGGCGGGAGCTCCTACAATGAGCAGTTCTTC.

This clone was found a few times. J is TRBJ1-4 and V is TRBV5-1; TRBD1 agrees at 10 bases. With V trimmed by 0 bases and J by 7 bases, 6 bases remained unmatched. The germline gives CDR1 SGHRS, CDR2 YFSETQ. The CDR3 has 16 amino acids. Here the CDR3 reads CASSLALGDRGEKLFF. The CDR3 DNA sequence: TGCGCCAGCAGCTTGGCGCTCGGGGACAGGGGTGAAAAACTGTTTTTT.

The CDR3 loop reads CASSESKMRTGGFSYEQYF. The CDR3 nucleotides read TGCGCCAGCAGTGAGTCGAAAATGAGGACAGGGGGCTTCTCCTACGAGCAGTACTTC. The chain links TRBV10-1 to TRBJ2-7, with TRBD1 matching over 11 bases. The junction had 10 bases not matched to a gene; V was cut back by 0 bases and J by 0 bases. Germline CDR1 WNHNN, CDR2 SYGVQD (reference sequence). The CDR3 spans 19 residues.

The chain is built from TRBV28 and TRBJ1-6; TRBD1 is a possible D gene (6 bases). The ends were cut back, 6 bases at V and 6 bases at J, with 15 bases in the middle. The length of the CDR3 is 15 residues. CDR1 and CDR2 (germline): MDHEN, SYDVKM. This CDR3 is CASSRGRIPNSPLHF. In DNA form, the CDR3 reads TGTGCCAGCAGCAGGGGACGGATACCTAATTCACCCCTCCACTTT.

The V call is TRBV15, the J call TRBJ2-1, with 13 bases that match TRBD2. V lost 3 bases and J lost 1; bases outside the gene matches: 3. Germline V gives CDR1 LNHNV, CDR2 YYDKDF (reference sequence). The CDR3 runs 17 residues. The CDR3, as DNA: TGTGCCACCAGCAGCCGACTAGCGGGGGGATCCTACAATGAGCAGTTCTTC. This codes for CATSSRLAGGSYNEQFF.

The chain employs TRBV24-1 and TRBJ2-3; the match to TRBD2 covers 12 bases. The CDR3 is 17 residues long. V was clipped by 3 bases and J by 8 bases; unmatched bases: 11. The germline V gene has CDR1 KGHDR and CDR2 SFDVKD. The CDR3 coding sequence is TGTGCCACCAGTGATCCCGGACTAGCGGGGCCAACTTCTACGCAGTATTTT. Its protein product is CATSDPGLAGPTSTQYF.

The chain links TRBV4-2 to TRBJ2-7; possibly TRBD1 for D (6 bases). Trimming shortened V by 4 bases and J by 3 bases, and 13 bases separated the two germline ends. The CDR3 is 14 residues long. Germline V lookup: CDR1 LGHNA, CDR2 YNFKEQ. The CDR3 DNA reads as TGTGCCAGCAGCCGCCCGGGACACAACTACGAGCAGTACTTC. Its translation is CASSRPGHNYEQYF.

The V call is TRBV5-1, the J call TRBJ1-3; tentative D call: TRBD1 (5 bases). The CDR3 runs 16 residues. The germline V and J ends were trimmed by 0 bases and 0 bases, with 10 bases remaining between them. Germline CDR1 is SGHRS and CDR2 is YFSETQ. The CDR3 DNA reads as TGCGCCAGCAGCTTGGACGGGGGTTACTCTGGAAACACCATATATTTT. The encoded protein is CASSLDGGYSGNTIYF.

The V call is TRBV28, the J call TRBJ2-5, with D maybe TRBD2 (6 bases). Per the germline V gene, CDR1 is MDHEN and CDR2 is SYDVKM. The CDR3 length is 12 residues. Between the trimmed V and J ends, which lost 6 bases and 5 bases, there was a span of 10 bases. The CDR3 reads CASSGTLETQYF. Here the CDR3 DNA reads TGTGCCAGCAGCGGGACTCTGGAGACCCAGTACTTC.

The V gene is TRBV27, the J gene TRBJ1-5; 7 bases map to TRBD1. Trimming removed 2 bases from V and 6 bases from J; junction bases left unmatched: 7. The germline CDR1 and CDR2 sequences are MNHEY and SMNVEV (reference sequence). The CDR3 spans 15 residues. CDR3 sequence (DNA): TGTGCCAGCAGTTTACCGGAGGGGGCCTTTCAGCCCCAGCATTTT. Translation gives CASSLPEGAFQPQHF.

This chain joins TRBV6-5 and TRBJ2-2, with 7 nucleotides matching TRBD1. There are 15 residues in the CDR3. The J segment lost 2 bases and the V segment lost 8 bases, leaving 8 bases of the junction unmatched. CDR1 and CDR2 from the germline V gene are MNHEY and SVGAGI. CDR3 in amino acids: CASLSNRGNTGELFF. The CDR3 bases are TGTGCCAGCCTCTCCAACAGGGGAAACACCGGGGAGCTGTTTTTT.

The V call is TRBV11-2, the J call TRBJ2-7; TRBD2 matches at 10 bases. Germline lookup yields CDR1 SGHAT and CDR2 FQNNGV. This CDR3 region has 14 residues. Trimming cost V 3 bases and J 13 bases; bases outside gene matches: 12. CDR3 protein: CASSFGTSGTGGYF. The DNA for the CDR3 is TGTGCCAGCAGCTTCGGAACTAGCGGGACAGGAGGCTACTTC.

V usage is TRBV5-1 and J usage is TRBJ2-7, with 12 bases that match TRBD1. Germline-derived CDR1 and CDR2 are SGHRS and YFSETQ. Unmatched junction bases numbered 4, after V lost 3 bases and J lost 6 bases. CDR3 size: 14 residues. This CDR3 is CASSWGQGASEQYF. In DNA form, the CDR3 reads TGCGCCAGCAGCTGGGGACAGGGGGCGTCCGAGCAGTACTTC.

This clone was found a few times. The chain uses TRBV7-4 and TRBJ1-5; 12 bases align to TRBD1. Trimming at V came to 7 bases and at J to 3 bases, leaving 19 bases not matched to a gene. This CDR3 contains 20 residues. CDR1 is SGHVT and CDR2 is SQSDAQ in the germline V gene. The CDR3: CASIHLRGGQGASDNQPQHF. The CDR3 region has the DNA TGTGCCAGCATCCACCTAAGGGGGGGACAGGGGGCTTCGGACAATCAGCCCCAGCATTTT.

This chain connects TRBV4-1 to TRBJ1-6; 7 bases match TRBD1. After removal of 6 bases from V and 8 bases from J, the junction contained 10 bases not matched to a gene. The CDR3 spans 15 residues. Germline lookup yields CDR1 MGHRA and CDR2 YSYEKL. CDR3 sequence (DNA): TGCGCCAGCAGGGATGGGCAGGGGGTTTATTCACCCCTCCACTTT. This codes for CASRDGQGVYSPLHF.

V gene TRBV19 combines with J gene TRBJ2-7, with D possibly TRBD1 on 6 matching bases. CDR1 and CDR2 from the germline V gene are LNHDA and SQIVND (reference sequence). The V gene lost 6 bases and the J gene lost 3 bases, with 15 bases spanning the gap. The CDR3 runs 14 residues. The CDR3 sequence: CASSKDSVNYEQYF. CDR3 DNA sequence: TGTGCCAGTAGCAAGGACAGCGTAAACTACGAGCAGTACTTC. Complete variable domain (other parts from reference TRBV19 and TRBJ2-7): DGGITQSPKYLFRKEGQNVTLSCEQNLNHDAMYWYRQDPGQGLRLIYYSQIVNDFQKGDIAEGYSVSREKKESFPLTVTSAQKNPTAFYLCASSKDSVNYEQYFGPGTRLTVT.

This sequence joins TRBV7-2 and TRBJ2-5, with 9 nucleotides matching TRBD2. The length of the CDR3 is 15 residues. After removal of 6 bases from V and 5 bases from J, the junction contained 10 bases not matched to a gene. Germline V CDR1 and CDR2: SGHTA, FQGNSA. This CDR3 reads CASRKRGAPEETQYF. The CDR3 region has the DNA TGTGCCAGCAGGAAGCGGGGGGCCCCAGAGGAGACCCAGTACTTC.

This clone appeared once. In DNA form, the CDR3 reads TGCGCCAGCAGCTTACCCACAGGGGGCAGGGGAAACACCATATATTTT. This gives the protein CASSLPTGGRGNTIYF. The genes are TRBV5-1 and TRBJ1-3; 9 bases are shared with TRBD1. Germline trimming cut 2 bases from V and 4 bases from J; bases unmatched to any gene: 7. Germline CDR1 is SGHRS and CDR2 is YFSETQ. The CDR3 is 16 residues long.

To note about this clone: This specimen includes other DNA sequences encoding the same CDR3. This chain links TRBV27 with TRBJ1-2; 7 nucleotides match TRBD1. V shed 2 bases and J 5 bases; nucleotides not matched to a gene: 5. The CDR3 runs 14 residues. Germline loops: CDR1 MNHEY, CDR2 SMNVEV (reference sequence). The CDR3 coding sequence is TGTGCCAGCAGTTTAGGGGGACAGAGTTATGGCTACACCTTC. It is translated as CASSLGGQSYGYTF.

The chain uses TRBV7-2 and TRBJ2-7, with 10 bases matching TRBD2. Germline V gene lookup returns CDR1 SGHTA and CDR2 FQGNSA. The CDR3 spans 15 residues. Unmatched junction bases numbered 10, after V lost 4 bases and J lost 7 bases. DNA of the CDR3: TGTGCCAGCAGCTCATCTAGCGGGAGAGGGCATGAGCAGTACTTC. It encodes CASSSSSGRGHEQYF.

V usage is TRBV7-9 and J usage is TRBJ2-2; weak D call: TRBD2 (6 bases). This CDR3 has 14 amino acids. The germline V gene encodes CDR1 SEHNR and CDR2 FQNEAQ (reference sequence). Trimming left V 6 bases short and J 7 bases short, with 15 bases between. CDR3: CASRYRETGGELFF. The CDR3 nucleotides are TGTGCCAGCAGGTACCGGGAGACCGGCGGGGAGCTGTTTTTT.

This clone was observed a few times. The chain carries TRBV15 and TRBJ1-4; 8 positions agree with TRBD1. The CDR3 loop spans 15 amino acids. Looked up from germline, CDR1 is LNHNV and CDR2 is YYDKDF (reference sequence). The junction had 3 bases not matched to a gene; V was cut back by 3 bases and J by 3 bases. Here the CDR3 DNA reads TGTGCCACCAGCAGCCTACAGGGGGCTAATGAAAAACTGTTTTTT. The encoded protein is CATSSLQGANEKLFF.